This TCR beta chain originates from a study of blood T cells in healthy people across ages. Overall study results and limits: Measured against age, TCR beta diversity per million T cells decreased in a roughly linear manner.

Together with a sample-barcoded 5' primer, a J-beta primer mix was included in a second PCR lasting about 6 to 11 cycles. TCRdb reanalysed the 5' RACE reads using MiXCR and keeps one entry per CDR3 protein. The sample yields approximately 1.5 million distinct CDR3 sequences, approximately 43% seen once. Concerning this clonotype: The antigen remains undetermined.

The CDR3 extends over 14 amino acids. Germline CDR1 and CDR2: SQVTM and ANQGSEA. V lost 0 bases and J 3 bases, leaving 8 bases between the germline ends. This TCR derives from a woman between 18 and 30 years old in good health. The chain joins TRBV29-1 to TRBJ2-2; no definite D call. The sample taken for sequencing was blood. The CDR3 sequence is CSVEDKTHTGELFF. DNA for the CDR3: TGCAGCGTTGAAGATAAAACTCACACCGGGGAGCTGTTTTTT.